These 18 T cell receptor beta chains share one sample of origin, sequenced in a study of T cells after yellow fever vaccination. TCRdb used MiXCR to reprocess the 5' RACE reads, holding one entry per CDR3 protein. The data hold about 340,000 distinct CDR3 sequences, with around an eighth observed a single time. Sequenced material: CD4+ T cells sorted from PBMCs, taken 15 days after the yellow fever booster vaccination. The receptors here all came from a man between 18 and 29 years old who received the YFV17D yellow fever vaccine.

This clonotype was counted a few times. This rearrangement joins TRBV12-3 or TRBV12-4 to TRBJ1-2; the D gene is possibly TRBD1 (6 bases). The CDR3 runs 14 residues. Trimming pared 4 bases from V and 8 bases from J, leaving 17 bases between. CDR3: CASSYSDSRRGYTF. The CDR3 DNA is TGTGCCAGCAGTTACTCGGACAGCCGGCGGGGCTACACCTTC.

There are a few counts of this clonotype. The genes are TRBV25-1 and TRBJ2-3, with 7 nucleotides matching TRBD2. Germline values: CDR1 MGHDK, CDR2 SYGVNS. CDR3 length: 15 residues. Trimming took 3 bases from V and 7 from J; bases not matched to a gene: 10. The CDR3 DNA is TGTGCCAGCAGTGAGCCGGGGGGTATGAGGAATACGCAGTATTTT. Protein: CASSEPGGMRNTQYF.

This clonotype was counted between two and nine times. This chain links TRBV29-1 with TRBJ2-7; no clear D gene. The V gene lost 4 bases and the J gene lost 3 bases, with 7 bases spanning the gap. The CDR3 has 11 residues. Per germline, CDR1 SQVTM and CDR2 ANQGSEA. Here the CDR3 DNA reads TGCAGCGTTGGGCAGTACTACGAGCAGTACTTC. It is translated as CSVGQYYEQYF.

The CDR3: CASSLGPVASYNEQFF. The CDR3 region has the DNA TGCGCCAGCAGCTTGGGTCCCGTAGCCTCCTACAATGAGCAGTTCTTC. The gene calls are TRBV5-1 and TRBJ2-1; D remains ambiguous. The CDR3 spans 16 residues. The germline gives CDR1 SGHRS, CDR2 YFSETQ. V lost 0 bases, J lost 0 bases, and 10 bases lay in between.

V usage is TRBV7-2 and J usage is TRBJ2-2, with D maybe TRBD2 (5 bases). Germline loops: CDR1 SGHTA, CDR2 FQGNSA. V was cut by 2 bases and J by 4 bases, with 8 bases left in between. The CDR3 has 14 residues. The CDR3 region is CASSLLALTGELFF. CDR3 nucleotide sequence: TGTGCCAGCAGCTTACTAGCACTCACCGGGGAGCTGTTTTTT.

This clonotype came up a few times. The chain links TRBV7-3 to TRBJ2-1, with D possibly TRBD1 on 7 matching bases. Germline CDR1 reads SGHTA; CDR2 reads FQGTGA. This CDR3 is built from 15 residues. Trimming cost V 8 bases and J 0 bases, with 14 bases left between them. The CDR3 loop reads CASWGDSRSYNEQFF. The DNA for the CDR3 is TGTGCCAGCTGGGGGGACAGCCGCTCCTACAATGAGCAGTTCTTC.

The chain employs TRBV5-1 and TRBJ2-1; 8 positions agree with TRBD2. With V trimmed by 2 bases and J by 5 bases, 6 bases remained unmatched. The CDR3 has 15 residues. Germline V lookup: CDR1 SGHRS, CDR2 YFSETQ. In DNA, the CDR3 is TGCGCCAGCAGCTTTTTTCCGGGAGGGGACAATGAGCAGTTCTTC. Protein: CASSFFPGGDNEQFF.

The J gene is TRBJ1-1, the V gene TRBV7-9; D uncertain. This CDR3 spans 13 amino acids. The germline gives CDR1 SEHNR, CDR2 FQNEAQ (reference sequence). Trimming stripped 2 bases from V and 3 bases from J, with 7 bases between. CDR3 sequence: CASSLIGDTEAFF. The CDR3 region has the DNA TGTGCCAGCAGCTTAATCGGGGACACTGAAGCTTTCTTT. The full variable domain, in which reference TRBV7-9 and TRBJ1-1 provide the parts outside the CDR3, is DTGVSQNPRHKITKRGQNVTFRCDPISEHNRLYWYRQTLGQGPEFLTYFQNEAQLEKSRLLSDRFSAERPKGSFSTLEIQRTEQGDSAMYLCASSLIGDTEAFFGQGTRLTVV.

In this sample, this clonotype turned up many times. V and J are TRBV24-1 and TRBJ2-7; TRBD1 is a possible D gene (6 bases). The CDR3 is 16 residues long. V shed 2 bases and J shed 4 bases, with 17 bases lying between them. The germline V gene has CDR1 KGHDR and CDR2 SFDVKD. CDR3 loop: CATSDSALTGPYEQYF. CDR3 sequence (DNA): TGTGCCACCAGTGATTCGGCTCTGACAGGTCCTTACGAGCAGTACTTC.

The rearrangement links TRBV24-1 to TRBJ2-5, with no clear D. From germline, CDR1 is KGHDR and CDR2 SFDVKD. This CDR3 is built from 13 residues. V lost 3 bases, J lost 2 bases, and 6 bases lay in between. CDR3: CATSDGHQETQYF. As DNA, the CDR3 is TGTGCCACCAGTGATGGCCATCAAGAGACCCAGTACTTC.

The DNA of the CDR3 is TGTGCCAGCAGGAAGGGTAGCTCACGATACACAGATACGCAGTATTTT. This translates into CASRKGSSRYTDTQYF. The genes are TRBV12-3 or TRBV12-4 and TRBJ2-3; no clear D. V lost 6 bases and J lost 2, with 18 bases in between. The CDR3 contains 16 residues.

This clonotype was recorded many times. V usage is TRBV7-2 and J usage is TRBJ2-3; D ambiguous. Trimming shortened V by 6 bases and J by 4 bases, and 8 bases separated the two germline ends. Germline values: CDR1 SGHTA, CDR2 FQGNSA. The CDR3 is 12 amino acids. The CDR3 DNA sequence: TGTGCCAGCAGGATCCAGGCAGATACGCAGTATTTT. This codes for CASRIQADTQYF.

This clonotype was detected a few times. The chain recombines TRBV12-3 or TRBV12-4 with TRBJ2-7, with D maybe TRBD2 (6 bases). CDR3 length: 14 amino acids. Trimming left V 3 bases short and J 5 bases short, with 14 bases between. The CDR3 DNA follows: TGTGCCAGCAGTTTGGGCAGCGGGTCCCACGAGCAGTACTTC. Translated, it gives CASSLGSGSHEQYF.

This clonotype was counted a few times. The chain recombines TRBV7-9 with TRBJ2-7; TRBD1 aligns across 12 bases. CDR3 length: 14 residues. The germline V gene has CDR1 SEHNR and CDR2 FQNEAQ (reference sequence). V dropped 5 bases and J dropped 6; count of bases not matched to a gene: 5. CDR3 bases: TGTGCCAGCAGCCGGGGACAGGGGGCGGGCGAGCAGTACTTC. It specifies CASSRGQGAGEQYF.

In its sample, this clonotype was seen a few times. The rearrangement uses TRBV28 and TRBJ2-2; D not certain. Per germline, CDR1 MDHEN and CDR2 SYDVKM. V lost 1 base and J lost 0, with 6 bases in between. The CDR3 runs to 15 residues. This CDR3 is CASSLLRTNTGELFF. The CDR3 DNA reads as TGTGCCAGCAGTTTATTGAGGACGAACACCGGGGAGCTGTTTTTT.

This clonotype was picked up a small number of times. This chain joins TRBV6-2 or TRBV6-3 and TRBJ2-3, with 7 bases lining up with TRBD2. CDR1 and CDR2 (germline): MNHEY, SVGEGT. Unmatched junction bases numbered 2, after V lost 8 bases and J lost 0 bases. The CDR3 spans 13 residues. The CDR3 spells CASGSGSTDTQYF. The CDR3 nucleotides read TGTGCCAGCGGTAGCGGGAGCACAGATACGCAGTATTTT.

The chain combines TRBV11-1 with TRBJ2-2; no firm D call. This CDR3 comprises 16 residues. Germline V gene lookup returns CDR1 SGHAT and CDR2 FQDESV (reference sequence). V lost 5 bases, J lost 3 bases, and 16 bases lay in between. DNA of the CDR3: TGTGCCAGCAGCCGAGGTTCAACTCGGGACACCGGGGAGCTGTTTTTT. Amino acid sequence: CASSRGSTRDTGELFF.

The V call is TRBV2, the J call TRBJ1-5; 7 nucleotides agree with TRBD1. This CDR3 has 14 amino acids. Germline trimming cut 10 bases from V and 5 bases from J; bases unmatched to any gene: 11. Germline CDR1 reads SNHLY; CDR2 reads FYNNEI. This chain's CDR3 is CANSIPGQHQPQHF. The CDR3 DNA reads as TGTGCCAATTCGATTCCGGGACAGCATCAGCCCCAGCATTTT.